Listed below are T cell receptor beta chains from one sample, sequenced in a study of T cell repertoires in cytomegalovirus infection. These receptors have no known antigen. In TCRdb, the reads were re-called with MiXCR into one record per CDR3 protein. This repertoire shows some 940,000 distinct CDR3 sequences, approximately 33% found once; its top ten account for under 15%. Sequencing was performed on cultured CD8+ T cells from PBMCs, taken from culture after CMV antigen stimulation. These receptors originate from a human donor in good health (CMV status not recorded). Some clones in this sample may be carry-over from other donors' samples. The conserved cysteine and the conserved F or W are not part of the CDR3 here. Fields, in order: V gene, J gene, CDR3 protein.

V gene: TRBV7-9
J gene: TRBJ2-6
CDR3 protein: ASSSPRVESSGANVLT

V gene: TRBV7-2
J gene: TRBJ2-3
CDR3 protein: ASFSTEDTQY

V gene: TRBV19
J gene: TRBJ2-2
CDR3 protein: ASATGTAKNTGELF

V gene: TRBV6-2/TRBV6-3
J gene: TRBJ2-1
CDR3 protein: ASSYVNNEQF

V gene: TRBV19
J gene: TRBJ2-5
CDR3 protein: ASSIANLRETQY

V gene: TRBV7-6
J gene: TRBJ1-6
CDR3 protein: ASSLGGTFGSPLH

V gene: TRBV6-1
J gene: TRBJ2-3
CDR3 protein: ASRRIYGTSLSSDTQY

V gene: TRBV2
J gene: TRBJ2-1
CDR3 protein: ASSGISTRLAGAYNEQF

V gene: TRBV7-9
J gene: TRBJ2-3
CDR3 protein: ASSALAGGPGDTQY

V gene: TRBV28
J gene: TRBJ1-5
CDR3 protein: ASSPVVGGVRSQPQH

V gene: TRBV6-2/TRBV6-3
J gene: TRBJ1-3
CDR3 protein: ASSYSLKISGNTIY

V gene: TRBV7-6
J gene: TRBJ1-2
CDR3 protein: ASSGTGRNYGYT

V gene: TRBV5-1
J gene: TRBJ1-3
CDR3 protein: ASSLVQGGIQNTIY

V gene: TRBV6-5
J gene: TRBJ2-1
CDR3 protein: ASSYGVSSYNEQF

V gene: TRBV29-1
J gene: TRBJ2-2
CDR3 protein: SAYTSTGELF

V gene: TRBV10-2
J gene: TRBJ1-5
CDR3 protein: ASSGTRIAQPQH

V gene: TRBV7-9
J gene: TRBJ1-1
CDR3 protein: ASTRAANTEAF

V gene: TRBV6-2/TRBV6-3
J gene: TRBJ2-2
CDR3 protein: ASSYGGMGGELF

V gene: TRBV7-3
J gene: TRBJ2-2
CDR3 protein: ASSLSPPDRETGELF

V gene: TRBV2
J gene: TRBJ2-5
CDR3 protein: ASSEGGQRQETQY

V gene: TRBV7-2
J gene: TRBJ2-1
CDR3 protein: ASSPGPYYGPHEQF

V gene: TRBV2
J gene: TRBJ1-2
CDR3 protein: ASSEKVRGYT

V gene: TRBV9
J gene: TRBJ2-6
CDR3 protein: ASSPRDRAGGANVLT

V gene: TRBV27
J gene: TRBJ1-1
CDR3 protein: ASSLRQGPVNTEAF

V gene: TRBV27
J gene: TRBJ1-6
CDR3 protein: ASSLAPPEHPTYNSPLH

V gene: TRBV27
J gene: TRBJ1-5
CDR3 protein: ASRAGWGNQPQH

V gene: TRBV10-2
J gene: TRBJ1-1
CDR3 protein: ASSESQALRAF

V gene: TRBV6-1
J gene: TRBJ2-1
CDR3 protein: ASSEVTGSIYNEQF

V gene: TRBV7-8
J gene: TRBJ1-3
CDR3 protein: ASSFRASAGNTIY

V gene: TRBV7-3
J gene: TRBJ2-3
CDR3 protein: ASSLFQPSTDTQY

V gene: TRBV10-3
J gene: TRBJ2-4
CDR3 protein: AISDPSGGLLNIQY

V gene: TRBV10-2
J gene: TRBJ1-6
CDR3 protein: ASRVTGPLPYNSPLH

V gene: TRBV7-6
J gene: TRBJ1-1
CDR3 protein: ASSLVGAWAGRRSAF

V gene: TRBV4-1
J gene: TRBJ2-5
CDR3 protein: ASSQEISQETQY

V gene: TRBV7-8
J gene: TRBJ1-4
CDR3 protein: ASSLANEKLF

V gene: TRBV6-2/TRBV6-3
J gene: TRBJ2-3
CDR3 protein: ASCYSMLAGEDTQY

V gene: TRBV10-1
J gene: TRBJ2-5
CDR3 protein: ASSENGWHPEETQY

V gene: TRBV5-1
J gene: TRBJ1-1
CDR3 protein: ASSSPPAQEAF

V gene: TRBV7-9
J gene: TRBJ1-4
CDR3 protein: ASSLIMGGTGNEKLF

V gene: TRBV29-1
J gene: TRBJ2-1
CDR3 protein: SVERQGWF

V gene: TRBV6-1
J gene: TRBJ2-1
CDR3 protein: ASSEYRGPYNEQF

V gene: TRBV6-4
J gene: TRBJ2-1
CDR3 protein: ASALSGGFEQF

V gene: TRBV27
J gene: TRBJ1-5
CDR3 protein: ASSLSGTALNQPQH

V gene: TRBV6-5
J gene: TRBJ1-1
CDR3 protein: ASSYRAGYTEAF

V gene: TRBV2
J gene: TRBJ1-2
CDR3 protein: ASSGQGRDYGYT

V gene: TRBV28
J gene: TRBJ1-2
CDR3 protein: ASSPPDAVFNYGYT

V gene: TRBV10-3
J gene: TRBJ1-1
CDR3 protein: ASRPSRGTEAF

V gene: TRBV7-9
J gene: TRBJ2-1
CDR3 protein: ASSLATFSTLEYNEQF

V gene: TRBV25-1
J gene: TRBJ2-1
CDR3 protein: ASSDPPWLAGAHEQF

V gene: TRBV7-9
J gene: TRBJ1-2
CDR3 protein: AMPGSGGYT

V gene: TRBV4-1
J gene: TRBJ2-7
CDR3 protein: ASSPDRKTYEQY

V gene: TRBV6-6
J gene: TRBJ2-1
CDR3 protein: ASSLPGQGVDEQF

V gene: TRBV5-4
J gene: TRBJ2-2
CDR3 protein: ASAENTGELF

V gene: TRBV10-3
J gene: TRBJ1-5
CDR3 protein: AISEMEGASQPQH

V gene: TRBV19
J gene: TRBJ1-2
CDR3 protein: ATHRGGLDGYT

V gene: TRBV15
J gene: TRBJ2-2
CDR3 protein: ATSTNTGELF